This entry lists 19 T cell receptor beta chains sequenced from one sample in a study of cytomegalovirus exposure and HLA in healthy donors. The PCR contained 60 Vbeta and 13 Jbeta primers. Clones were sequenced by immunoSEQ multiplex PCR, and TCRdb holds only the in-frame ones, with some missing. The data contain more than 110,000 clones, around 81% of them singletons. The specimen sequenced was PBMCs. These receptor sequences come from a man between 45 and 60 years old in good health and CMV-seronegative.

This clone was counted once. V and J are TRBV30 and TRBJ2-1; 8 nucleotides line up with TRBD1. J gave up 2 bases and V 0 bases, and 3 bases lay outside the gene matches. CDR1 GTSNPN and CDR2 SVGIG come from the germline V gene (reference sequence). This CDR3 comprises 15 residues. The DNA of the CDR3 is TGTGCCTGGAGTGTCGGGACAGGAACCTACAATGAGCAGTTCTTC. It specifies CAWSVGTGTYNEQFF.

The chain is built from TRBV5-4 and TRBJ2-1; the match to TRBD2 covers 8 bases. Germline V lookup: CDR1 SGHNT, CDR2 YYREEE (reference sequence). The CDR3 is 14 amino acids. The ends lost 7 bases at V and 5 bases at J; junction bases unmatched: 8. CDR3 bases: TGTGCCAGCTCTAAGGCGGGGGGTAACAATGAGCAGTTCTTC. It translates to CASSKAGGNNEQFF.

The CDR3 spells CASSPKDSFVQKLFF. The CDR3 nucleotides read TGTGCCAGCAGCCCCAAGGACAGCTTCGTTCAAAAACTGTTTTTT. The V and J genes are TRBV5-6 and TRBJ1-4; tentative D call: TRBD1 (6 bases). Trimming removed 4 bases from V and 9 bases from J, with 19 bases in between. The germline V gene has CDR1 SGHDT and CDR2 YYEEEE. This CDR3 spans 15 amino acids.

The V call is TRBV30, the J call TRBJ1-1; D might be TRBD1 (6 bases). The CDR3 runs 16 residues. The ends were cut back, 0 bases at V and 0 bases at J, with 14 bases in the middle. The germline V gene encodes CDR1 GTSNPN and CDR2 SVGIG (reference sequence). This CDR3 reads CAWSVTLGGLNTEAFF. The CDR3 DNA reads TGTGCCTGGAGTGTAACCCTCGGGGGGCTGAACACTGAAGCTTTCTTT.

The chain couples TRBV5-1 to TRBJ2-7; tentatively, D is TRBD1 (5 bases). Per the germline V gene, CDR1 is SGHRS and CDR2 is YFSETQ. Deletions cut 0 bases from V and 3 bases from J, with 10 bases between. The CDR3 spans 14 residues. CDR3 amino acids: CASSLGDRHYEQYF. The DNA of the CDR3 is TGCGCCAGCAGCTTGGGCGACAGACACTACGAGCAGTACTTC.

V and J are TRBV28 and TRBJ2-3; TRBD1 is a possible D gene (6 bases). Germline V lookup: CDR1 MDHEN, CDR2 SYDVKM. V gave up 7 bases and J gave up 6 bases, with 11 bases separating them. The CDR3 consists of 12 residues. In DNA form, the CDR3 reads TGTGCCAGCACCCAGAGGGGGGATACGCAGTATTTT. This gives the protein CASTQRGDTQYF.

This sequence joins TRBV28 and TRBJ1-2, with TRBD1 as a possible D gene (6 bases). This CDR3 has 16 residues. Germline assignment: CDR1 MDHEN and CDR2 SYDVKM. Trimming removed 5 bases at V and 1 base at J, with 17 bases between. The CDR3 sequence: CASSPPLRGINYGYTF. Here the CDR3 DNA reads TGTGCCAGCAGTCCGCCACTCAGGGGCATTAACTATGGCTACACCTTC.

The V gene is TRBV5-1, the J gene TRBJ2-1, with D possibly TRBD2 on 5 matching bases. CDR1 and CDR2 (germline): SGHRS, YFSETQ. Deletions cut 6 bases from V and 1 base from J, with 8 bases between. CDR3 size: 13 residues. The CDR3 region has the DNA TGCGCCAGCAACGAGGGTTCCTACAATGAGCAGTTCTTC. Translation: CASNEGSYNEQFF.

The CDR3 region is CASSLGPGAGELFF. In DNA, the CDR3 is TGCGCCAGCAGCTTGGGACCGGGGGCCGGGGAGCTGTTTTTT. The chain carries TRBV5-1 and TRBJ2-2, with D possibly matching TRBD2 (6 bases). Trimming left V 0 bases short and J 6 bases short, with 9 bases between. This CDR3 region has 14 residues. Germline V gene lookup returns CDR1 SGHRS and CDR2 YFSETQ. Filled out from reference TRBV5-1 and TRBJ2-2, the complete variable domain reads KAGVTQTPRYLIKTRGQQVTLSCSPISGHRSVSWYQQTPGQGLQFLFEYFSETQRNKGNFPGRFSGRQFSNSRSEMNVSTLELGDSALYLCASSLGPGAGELFFGEGSRLTVL.

The chain has TRBV7-9 and TRBJ2-2; 9 bases fit TRBD1. The CDR3 sequence is 18 residues long. Trimming cost V 4 bases and J 2 bases; bases outside gene matches: 11. Germline V gene sequence: CDR1 SEHNR, CDR2 FQNEAQ (reference sequence). The CDR3 DNA follows: TGTGCCAGCAGCTCGAGTCCCGGGACAGGGATTAACACCGGGGAGCTGTTTTTT. It yields the protein CASSSSPGTGINTGELFF. The full variable domain, rest sourced from reference TRBV7-9 and TRBJ2-2, is DTGVSQNPRHKITKRGQNVTFRCDPISEHNRLYWYRQTLGQGPEFLTYFQNEAQLEKSRLLSDRFSAERPKGSFSTLEIQRTEQGDSAMYLCASSSSPGTGINTGELFFGEGSRLTVL.

The rearrangement links TRBV6-5 to TRBJ1-2; perhaps TRBD1 as D (6 bases). V lost 0 bases and J lost 8, with 16 bases in between. Germline lookup yields CDR1 MNHEY and CDR2 SVGAGI. The CDR3 spans 15 residues. This CDR3 reads CASSYSWDNLSGYTF. As DNA, the CDR3 is TGTGCCAGCAGTTACTCTTGGGACAATTTGTCCGGCTACACCTTC.

The chain links TRBV6-5 to TRBJ1-4, with 12 bases fitting TRBD1. This CDR3 comprises 14 residues. Germline CDR1 is MNHEY and CDR2 is SVGAGI. J was trimmed by 7 bases and V by 4 bases; bases with no gene match: 1. CDR3 loop: CASSWDRGPEKLFF. The CDR3 DNA sequence: TGTGCCAGCAGTTGGGACAGGGGGCCTGAAAAACTGTTTTTT.

The chain recombines TRBV4-2 with TRBJ2-7, with TRBD1 matching 7 bases. Germline V gene lookup returns CDR1 LGHNA and CDR2 YNFKEQ. This CDR3 has 15 residues. The junction had 7 bases not matched to a gene; V was cut back by 4 bases and J by 1 base. The CDR3 DNA reads TGTGCCAGCAGCCCAGACAGGGTGAAATCCTACGAGCAGTACTTC. Residues: CASSPDRVKSYEQYF.

The chain is built from TRBV27 and TRBJ1-6; 7 nucleotides line up with TRBD1. The CDR3 contains 15 residues. The germline gives CDR1 MNHEY, CDR2 SMNVEV (reference sequence). V lost 5 bases, J lost 9 bases, and 10 bases stayed unmatched. The CDR3: CASSAQGRKGSPLHF. The DNA of the CDR3 is TGTGCCAGCAGTGCACAGGGGAGGAAAGGTTCACCCCTCCACTTT.

V gene TRBV6-1 combines with J gene TRBJ2-3; a weak D match, TRBD2 (6 bases). Per the germline V gene, CDR1 is MNHNS and CDR2 is SASEGT. This CDR3 has 15 residues. V lost 6 bases, J lost 1 base, and 14 bases lay in between. This CDR3 reads CASRLASMGTDTQYF. The CDR3 coding sequence is TGTGCCAGCAGACTAGCTTCCATGGGCACAGATACGCAGTATTTT.

This chain connects TRBV5-1 to TRBJ2-1; the match to TRBD1 covers 11 bases. The length of the CDR3 is 16 residues. V shed 3 bases, J shed 6 bases, and the junction held 8 bases outside the gene matches. CDR1 SGHRS and CDR2 YFSETQ come from the germline V gene. The CDR3 DNA reads as TGCGCCAGCAGCTCCCCGGGACAGGGGGTTTTCAATGAGCAGTTCTTC. Encoded protein: CASSSPGQGVFNEQFF.

The V and J genes are TRBV6-4 and TRBJ2-3; 7 bases map to TRBD2. The V and J ends lost 2 bases and 0 bases, in that order; junction bases with no gene match: 2. The CDR3 totals 15 residues. Germline V gene sequence: CDR1 MRHNA, CDR2 SNTAGT. In DNA form, the CDR3 reads TGTGCCAGCAGTGACGGGGGGGGGAGCACAGATACGCAGTATTTT. This gives the protein CASSDGGGSTDTQYF.

Points on this clone: Distinct nucleotide sequences in the sample also encode this CDR3. The V gene is TRBV5-6, the J gene TRBJ2-1; 11 nucleotides match TRBD2. CDR1 is SGHDT, CDR2 YYEEEE, per germline. With 4 bases clipped from V and 4 bases from J, the junction kept 13 bases outside the gene matches. The CDR3 totals 18 residues. CDR3 DNA sequence: TGTGCCAGCAGCCCACTAGCGGGGGCAAGACGGTCTTACAATGAGCAGTTCTTC. Translation: CASSPLAGARRSYNEQFF.

In its sample, this clone was seen a few times. The chain joins TRBV5-1 to TRBJ1-3, with D perhaps TRBD1 (5 bases). CDR1 SGHRS and CDR2 YFSETQ come from the germline V gene. The CDR3 length is 15 residues. Deletions cut 1 base from V and 2 bases from J, with 10 bases between. For the CDR3, the DNA is TGCGCCAGCAGCTTGAGGGCAGGGACTGGAAACACCATATATTTT. This translates into CASSLRAGTGNTIYF.